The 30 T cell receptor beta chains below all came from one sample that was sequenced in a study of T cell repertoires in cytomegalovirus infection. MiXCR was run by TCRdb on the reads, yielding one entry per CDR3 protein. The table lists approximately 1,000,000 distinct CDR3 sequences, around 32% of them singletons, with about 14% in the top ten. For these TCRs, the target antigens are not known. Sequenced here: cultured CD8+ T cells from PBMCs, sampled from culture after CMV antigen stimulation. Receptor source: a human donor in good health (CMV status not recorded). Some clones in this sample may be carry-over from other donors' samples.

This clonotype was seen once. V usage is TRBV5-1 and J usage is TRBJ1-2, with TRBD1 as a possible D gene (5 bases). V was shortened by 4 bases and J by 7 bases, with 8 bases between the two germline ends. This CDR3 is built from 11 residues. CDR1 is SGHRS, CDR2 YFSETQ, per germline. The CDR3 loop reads CASSTGTGYTF. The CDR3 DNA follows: TGCGCCAGCAGCACGGGGACTGGCTACACCTTC.

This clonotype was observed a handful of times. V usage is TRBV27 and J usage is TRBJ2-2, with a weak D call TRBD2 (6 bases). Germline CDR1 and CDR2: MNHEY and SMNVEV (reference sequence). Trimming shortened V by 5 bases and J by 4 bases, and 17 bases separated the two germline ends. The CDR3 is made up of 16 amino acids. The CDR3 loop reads CASSPTRVGGTGELFF. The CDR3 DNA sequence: TGTGCCAGCAGTCCGACCAGGGTCGGGGGCACCGGGGAGCTGTTTTTT.

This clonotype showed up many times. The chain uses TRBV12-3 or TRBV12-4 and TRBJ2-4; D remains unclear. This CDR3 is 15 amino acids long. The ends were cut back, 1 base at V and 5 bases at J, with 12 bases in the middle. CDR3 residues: CASSLGAGVQNIQYF. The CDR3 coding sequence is TGTGCCAGCAGTTTAGGAGCTGGTGTTCAAAACATTCAGTACTTC.

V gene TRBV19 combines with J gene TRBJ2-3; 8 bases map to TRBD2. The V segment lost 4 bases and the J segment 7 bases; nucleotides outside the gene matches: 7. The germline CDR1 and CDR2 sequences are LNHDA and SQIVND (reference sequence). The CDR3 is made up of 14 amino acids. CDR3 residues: CASSTGGAWNTQYF. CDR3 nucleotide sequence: TGTGCCAGTAGTACCGGGGGGGCGTGGAATACGCAGTATTTT.

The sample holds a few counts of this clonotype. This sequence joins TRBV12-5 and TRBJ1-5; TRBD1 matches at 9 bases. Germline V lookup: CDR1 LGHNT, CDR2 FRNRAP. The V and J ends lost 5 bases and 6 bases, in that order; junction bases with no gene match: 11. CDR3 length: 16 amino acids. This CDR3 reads CASGEYGQGLSQPQHF. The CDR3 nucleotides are TGTGCTAGTGGTGAATACGGACAGGGGCTAAGTCAGCCCCAGCATTTT. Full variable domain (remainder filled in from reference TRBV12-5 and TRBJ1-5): DARVTQTPRHKVTEMGQEVTMRCQPILGHNTVFWYRQTMMQGLELLAYFRNRAPLDDSGMPKDRFSAEMPDATLATLKIQPSEPRDSAVYFCASGEYGQGLSQPQHFGDGTRLSIL.

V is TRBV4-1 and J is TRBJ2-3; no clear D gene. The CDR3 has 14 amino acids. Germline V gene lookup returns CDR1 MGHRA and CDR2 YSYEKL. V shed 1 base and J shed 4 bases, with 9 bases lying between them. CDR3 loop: CASSQGERADTQYF. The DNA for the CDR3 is TGCGCCAGCAGCCAAGGGGAACGGGCAGATACGCAGTATTTT.

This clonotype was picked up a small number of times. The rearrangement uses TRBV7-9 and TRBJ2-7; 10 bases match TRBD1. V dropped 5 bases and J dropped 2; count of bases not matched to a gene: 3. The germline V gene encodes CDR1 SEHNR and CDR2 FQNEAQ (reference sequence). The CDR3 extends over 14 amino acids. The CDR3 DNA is TGTGCCAGCAGCGGAGGGACAGGGGCCTACGAGCAGTACGTC. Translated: CASSGGTGAYEQYV.

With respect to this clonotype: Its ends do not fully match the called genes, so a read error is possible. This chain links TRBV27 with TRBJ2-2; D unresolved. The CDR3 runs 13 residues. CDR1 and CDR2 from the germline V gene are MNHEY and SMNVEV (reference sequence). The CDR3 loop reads CASSFGVTRELFF. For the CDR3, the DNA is TGTGCCAGCAGTTTTGGAGTCACCAGGGAGCTGTTTTTT.

The CDR3 nucleotides are TGTGCCAGCAGCTTAAATATCCTCCGGGACAGGGTCGTGGGCACCGGGGAGCTGTTTTTT. Protein sequence: CASSLNILRDRVVGTGELFF. This sequence joins TRBV7-9 and TRBJ2-2, with 9 bases fitting TRBD1. Germline V gene lookup returns CDR1 SEHNR and CDR2 FQNEAQ (reference sequence). The V segment lost 2 bases and the J segment 4 bases; nucleotides outside the gene matches: 17. The CDR3 runs 20 residues. The full variable domain, with the rest looked up from reference TRBV7-9 and TRBJ2-2, is DTGVSQNPRHKITKRGQNVTFRCDPISEHNRLYWYRQTLGQGPEFLTYFQNEAQLEKSRLLSDRFSAERPKGSFSTLEIQRTEQGDSAMYLCASSLNILRDRVVGTGELFFGEGSRLTVL.

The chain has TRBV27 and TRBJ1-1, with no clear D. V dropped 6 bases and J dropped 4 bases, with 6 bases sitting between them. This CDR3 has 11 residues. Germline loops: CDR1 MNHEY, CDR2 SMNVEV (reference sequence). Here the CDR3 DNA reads TGTGCCAGCAGACAGTGCACTGAAGCTTTCTTT. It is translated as CASRQCTEAFF.

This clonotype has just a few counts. The CDR3 DNA reads as TGTGCCAGCAGTTTGGGATGGTCCCGGGAGACCCAGTACTTC. Translated, it gives CASSLGWSRETQYF. The chain joins TRBV12-3 or TRBV12-4 to TRBJ2-5, with D unclear. Deletions cut 3 bases from V and 5 bases from J, with 13 bases between. There are 14 residues in the CDR3.

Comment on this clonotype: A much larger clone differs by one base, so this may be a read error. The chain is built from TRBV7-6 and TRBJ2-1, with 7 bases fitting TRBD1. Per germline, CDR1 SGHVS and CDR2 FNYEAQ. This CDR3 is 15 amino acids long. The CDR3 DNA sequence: TGTGTCAGCAAAGAGACAGGGAGCCCCTACAATGAGCAGTTCTTC. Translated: CVSKETGSPYNEQFF. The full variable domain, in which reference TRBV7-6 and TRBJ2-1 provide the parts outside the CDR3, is GAGVSQSPRYKVTKRGQDVALRCDPISGHVSLYWYRQALGQGPEFLTYFNYEAQQDKSGLPNDRFSAERPEGSISTLTIQRTEQRDSAMYRCVSKETGSPYNEQFFGPGTRLTVL.

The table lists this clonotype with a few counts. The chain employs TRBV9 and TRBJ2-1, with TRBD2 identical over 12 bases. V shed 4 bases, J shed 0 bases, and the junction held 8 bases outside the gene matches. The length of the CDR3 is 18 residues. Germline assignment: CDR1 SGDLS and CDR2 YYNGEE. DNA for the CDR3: TGTGCCAGCAGCACTCGACTAGCGGGGGAGAGCTCCTACAATGAGCAGTTCTTC. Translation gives CASSTRLAGESSYNEQFF.

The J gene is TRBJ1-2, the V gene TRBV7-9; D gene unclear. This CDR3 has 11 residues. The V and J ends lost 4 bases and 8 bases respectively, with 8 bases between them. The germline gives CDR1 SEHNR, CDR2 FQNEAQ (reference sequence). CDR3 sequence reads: CASSSARGYTF. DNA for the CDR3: TGTGCCAGCAGCTCCGCCCGAGGCTACACCTTC.

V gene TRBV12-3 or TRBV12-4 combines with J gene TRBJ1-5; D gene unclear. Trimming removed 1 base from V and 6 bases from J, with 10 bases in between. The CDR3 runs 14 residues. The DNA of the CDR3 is TGTGCCAGCAGTTTAGGGGAGGGAACTCAGCCCCAGCATTTT. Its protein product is CASSLGEGTQPQHF.

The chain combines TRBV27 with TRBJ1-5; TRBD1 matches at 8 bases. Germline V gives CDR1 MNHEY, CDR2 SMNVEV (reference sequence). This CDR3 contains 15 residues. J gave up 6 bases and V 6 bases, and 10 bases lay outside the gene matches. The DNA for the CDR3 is TGTGCCAGCAGGGGAACAGGGGGAGGTTTTCAGCCCCAGCATTTT. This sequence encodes CASRGTGGGFQPQHF.

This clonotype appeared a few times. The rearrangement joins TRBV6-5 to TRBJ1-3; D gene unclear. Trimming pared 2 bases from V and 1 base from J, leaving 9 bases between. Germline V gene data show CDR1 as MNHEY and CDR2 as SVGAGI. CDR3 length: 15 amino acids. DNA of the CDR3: TGTGCCAGCAGTTACGGTTCGGATTCTGGAAACACCATATATTTT. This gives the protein CASSYGSDSGNTIYF.

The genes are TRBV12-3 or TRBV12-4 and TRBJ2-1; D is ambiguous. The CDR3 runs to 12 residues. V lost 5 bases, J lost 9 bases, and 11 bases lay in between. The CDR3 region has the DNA TGTGCCAGCAGTCTACTTTTCCTTGAGCAGTTCTTC. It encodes CASSLLFLEQFF.

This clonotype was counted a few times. The CDR3 nucleotides read TGTGCCAGCAGTCGTTCCGGGACAGGGGATCAGCCCCAGCATTTT. Protein product: CASSRSGTGDQPQHF. The J gene is TRBJ1-5, the V gene TRBV12-3 or TRBV12-4, with 10 bases matching TRBD1. The junction had 6 bases not matched to a gene; V was cut back by 5 bases and J by 5 bases. The CDR3 is 15 amino acids.

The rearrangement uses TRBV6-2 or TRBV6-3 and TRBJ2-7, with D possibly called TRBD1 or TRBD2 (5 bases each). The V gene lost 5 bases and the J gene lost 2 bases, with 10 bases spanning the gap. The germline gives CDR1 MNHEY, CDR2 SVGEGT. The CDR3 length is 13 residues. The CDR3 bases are TGTGCCAGCAGTGGGGGAAGCGCCTACGAGCAGTACGTC. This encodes CASSGGSAYEQYV.

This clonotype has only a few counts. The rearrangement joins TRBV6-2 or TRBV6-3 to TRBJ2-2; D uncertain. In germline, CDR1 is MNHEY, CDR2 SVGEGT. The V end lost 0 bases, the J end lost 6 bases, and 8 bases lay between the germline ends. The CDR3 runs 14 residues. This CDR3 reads CASSYSTRSGELFF. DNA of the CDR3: TGTGCCAGCAGTTACTCGACCCGGTCCGGGGAGCTGTTTTTT.

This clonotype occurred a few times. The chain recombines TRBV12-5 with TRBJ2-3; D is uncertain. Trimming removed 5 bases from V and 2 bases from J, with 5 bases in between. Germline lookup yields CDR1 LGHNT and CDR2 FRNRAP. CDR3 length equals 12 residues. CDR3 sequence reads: CASGTYTDTQYF. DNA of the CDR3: TGTGCTAGTGGTACGTACACAGATACGCAGTATTTT.

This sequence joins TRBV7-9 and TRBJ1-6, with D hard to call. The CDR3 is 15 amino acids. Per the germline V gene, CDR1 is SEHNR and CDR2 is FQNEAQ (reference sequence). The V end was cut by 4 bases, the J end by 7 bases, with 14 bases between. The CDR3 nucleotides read TGTGCCAGCAGCTCCCCTCGCGGATCAAATTCACCCCTCCACTTT. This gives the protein CASSSPRGSNSPLHF.

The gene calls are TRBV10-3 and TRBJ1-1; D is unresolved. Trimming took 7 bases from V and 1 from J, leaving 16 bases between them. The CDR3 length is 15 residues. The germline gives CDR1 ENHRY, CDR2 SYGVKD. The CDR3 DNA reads TGTGCCATCATTGGCGACCGCTCGAGGAACACTGAAGCTTTCTTT. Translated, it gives CAIIGDRSRNTEAFF.

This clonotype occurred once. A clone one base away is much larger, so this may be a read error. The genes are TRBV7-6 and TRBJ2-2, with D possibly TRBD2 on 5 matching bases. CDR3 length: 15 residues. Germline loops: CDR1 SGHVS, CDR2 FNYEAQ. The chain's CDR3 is CTSSLRGRSTGELFF. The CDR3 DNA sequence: TGTACCAGCAGCTTAAGAGGGCGTTCCACCGGGGAGCTGTTTTTT.

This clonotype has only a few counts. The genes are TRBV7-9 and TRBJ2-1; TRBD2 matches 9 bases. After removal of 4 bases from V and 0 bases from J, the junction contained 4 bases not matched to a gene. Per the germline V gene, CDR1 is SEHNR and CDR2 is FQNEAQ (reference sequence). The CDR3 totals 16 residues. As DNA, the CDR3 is TGTGCCAGCAGCTCCTTAGCGGGGGACTCCTACAATGAGCAGTTCTTC. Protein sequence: CASSSLAGDSYNEQFF.

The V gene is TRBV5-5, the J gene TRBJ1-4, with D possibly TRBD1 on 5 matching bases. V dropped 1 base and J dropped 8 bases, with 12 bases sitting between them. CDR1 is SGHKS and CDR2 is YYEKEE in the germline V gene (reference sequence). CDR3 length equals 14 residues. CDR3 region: CASSLRGEGEKLFF. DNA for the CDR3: TGTGCCAGCAGCTTGAGGGGCGAGGGGGAAAAACTGTTTTTT.

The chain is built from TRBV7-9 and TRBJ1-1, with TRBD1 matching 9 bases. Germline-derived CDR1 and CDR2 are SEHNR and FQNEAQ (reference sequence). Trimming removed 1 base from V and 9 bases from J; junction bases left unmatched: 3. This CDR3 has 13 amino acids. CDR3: CASSLGGQGKAFF. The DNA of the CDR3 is TGTGCCAGCAGCTTAGGGGGACAGGGAAAAGCTTTCTTT. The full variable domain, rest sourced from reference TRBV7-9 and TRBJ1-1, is DTGVSQNPRHKITKRGQNVTFRCDPISEHNRLYWYRQTLGQGPEFLTYFQNEAQLEKSRLLSDRFSAERPKGSFSTLEIQRTEQGDSAMYLCASSLGGQGKAFFGQGTRLTVV.

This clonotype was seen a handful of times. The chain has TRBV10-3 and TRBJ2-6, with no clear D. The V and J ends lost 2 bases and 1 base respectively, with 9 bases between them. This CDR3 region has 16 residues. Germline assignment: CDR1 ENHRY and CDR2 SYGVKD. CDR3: CAISERGYSGANVLTF. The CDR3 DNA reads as TGTGCCATCAGTGAGCGCGGATATTCTGGGGCCAACGTCCTGACTTTC.

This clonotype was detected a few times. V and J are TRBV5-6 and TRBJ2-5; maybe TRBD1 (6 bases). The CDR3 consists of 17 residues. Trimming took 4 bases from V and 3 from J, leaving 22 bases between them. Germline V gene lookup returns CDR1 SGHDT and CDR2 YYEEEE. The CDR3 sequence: CASSPNGRTEEKETQYF. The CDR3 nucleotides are TGTGCCAGCAGCCCGAACGGCAGGACAGAAGAGAAAGAGACCCAGTACTTC.